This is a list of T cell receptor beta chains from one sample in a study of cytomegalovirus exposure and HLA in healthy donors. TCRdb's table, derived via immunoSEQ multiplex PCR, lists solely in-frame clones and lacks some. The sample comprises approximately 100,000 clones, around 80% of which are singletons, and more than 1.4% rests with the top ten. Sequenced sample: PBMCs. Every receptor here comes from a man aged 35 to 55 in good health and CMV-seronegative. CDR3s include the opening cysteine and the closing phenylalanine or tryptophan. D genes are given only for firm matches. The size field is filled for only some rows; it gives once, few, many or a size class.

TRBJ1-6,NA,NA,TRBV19,CASSIDLPNYSPLHF,TGTGCCAGTAGTATAGATCTACCTAATTATTCACCCCTCCACTTT
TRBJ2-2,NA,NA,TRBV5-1,CASSLLTGPGELFF,TGCGCCAGCAGCTTGTTAACAGGGCCCGGGGAGCTGTTTTTT
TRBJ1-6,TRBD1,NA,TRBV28,CASSSLTGTVIKNSPLHF,TGTGCCAGCAGCTCCCTAACCGGGACAGTTATTAAAAACTCACCCCTCCACTTT
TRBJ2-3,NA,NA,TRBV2,CARRQQRSTDTQYF,TGTGCCAGAAGACAGCAAAGGAGCACAGATACGCAGTATTTT
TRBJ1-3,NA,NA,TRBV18,CASSPPQASGNTIYF,TGTGCCAGCTCACCACCCCAGGCCTCTGGAAACACCATATATTTT
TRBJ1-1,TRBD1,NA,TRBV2,CASSGGQGYTEAFF,TGTGCCAGCAGTGGGGGACAGGGGTACACTGAAGCTTTCTTT
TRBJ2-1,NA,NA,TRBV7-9,CASTSSDNEQFF,TGTGCCAGCACCTCCTCGGACAATGAGCAGTTCTTC
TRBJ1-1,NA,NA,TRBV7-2,CASSLAFYSEAFF,TGTGCCAGCAGCTTAGCCTTTTATTCTGAAGCTTTCTTT
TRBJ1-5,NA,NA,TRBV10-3,CAISERRGTQPQHF,TGTGCCATCAGTGAGAGGCGGGGCACTCAGCCCCAGCATTTT
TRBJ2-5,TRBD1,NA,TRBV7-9,CSSSFPQGTQETQYF,TGTTCCAGCAGCTTCCCACAGGGGACCCAAGAGACCCAGTACTTC
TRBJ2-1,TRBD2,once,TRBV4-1,CASSQGMRLAGGYNEQFF,TGCGCCAGCAGCCAAGGTATGAGACTAGCGGGGGGCTACAATGAGCAGTTCTTC
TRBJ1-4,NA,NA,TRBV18,CASSPFRGNEKLFF,TGTGCCAGCTCACCATTCAGGGGAAATGAAAAACTGTTTTTT
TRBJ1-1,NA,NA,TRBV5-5,CASTRNTEAFF,TGTGCCAGCACCAGGAACACTGAAGCTTTCTTT
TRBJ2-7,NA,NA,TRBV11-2,CASSLGTGYEQYF,TGTGCCAGCAGCTTAGGAACAGGCTACGAGCAGTACTTC
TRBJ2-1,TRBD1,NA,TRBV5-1,CASSLTGDPSYNEQFF,TGCGCCAGCAGCTTGACAGGGGACCCTTCCTACAATGAGCAGTTCTTC
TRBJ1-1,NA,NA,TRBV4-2,CASSQVGGRVWNTEAFF,TGTGCCAGCAGCCAAGTCGGGGGAAGGGTTTGGAACACTGAAGCTTTCTTT
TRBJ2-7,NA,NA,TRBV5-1,CASSLGQGPYEQYF,TGCGCCAGCAGCTTGGGGCAGGGTCCCTACGAGCAGTACTTC
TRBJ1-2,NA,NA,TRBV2,CASRGDGYTF,TGTGCCAGCAGAGGAGATGGCTACACCTTC
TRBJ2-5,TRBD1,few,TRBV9,CASSAGLGQLWETQYF,TGTGCCAGCAGCGCCGGCTTGGGACAGCTATGGGAGACCCAGTACTTC
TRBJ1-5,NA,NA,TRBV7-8,CASSERGSNQPQHF,TGTGCCAGCAGTGAGAGAGGTAGCAATCAGCCCCAGCATTTT
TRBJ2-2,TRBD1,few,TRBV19,CASSMVRGGRQWTGELFF,TGTGCCAGTAGTATGGTGCGAGGGGGCCGGCAGTGGACCGGGGAGCTGTTTTTT
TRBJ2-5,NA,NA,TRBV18,CASSPGVSETQYF,TGTGCCAGCTCACCCGGGGTTTCAGAGACCCAGTACTTC
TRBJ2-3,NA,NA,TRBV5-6,CASSGGGATDTQYF,TGTGCCAGCAGCGGAGGCGGGGCCACAGATACGCAGTATTTT
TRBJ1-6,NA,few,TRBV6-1,CASSESAGSPLHF,TGTGCCAGCAGTGAGTCGGCAGGATCGCCCCTCCACTTT
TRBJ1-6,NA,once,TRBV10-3,CAISESPDSPLHF,TGTGCCATCAGTGAGTCCCCGGATTCACCCCTCCACTTT
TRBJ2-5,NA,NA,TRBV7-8,CASSPPGVLETQYF,TGTGCCAGCAGCCCTCCGGGGGTATTGGAGACCCAGTACTTC
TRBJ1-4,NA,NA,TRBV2,CASSYERQDGKLFF,TGTGCCAGCAGCTACGAGAGACAGGACGGAAAACTGTTTTTT
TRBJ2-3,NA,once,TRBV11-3,CASSFGRASTDTQYF,TGTGCCAGCAGCTTTGGTCGAGCTAGCACAGATACGCAGTATTTT
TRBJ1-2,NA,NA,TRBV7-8,CASSLVPGNYGYTF,TGTGCCAGCAGCTTAGTTCCGGGGAACTATGGCTACACCTTC
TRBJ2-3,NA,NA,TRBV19,CASSIGLGRDTQYF,TGTGCCAGTAGTATAGGTTTAGGGAGGGATACGCAGTATTTT